A selection of T cell receptor beta chains follows, all from one sample in a study of shared clonotypes between healthy human individuals. TCRdb's copy holds only in-frame clones and misses some; the assay was immunoSEQ multiplex PCR. The sample carries 450,000 to 500,000 clones, roughly 85% recorded once. Material: PBMCs. The source is a woman between 40 and 55 years old in good health. Some clones in this sample may be carry-over from other donors' samples. The CDR3 runs from the conserved cysteine through the conserved F or W. The order of the fields is J gene, D gene, V gene, clone size, CDR3 DNA, CDR3 protein. A D gene is named only where the DNA matches it firmly. A row's size may be missing; if present it is once, few, many or a size class.

TRBJ1-2 | TRBD1 | TRBV28 | once | TGTGCCAGCAGTTTCTATACAGGGGGCGCGATGGCTGGCTACACCTTC | CASSFYTGGAMAGYTF
TRBJ2-5 | TRBD1 | TRBV9 | few | TGTGCCAGCAGCCTAGCCGACAGGGAGCTAGAGACCCAGTACTTC | CASSLADRELETQYF
TRBJ2-7 | TRBD1 | TRBV4-1 | - | TGCGCCAGCAGCCGCCCGGGACAGGGGGAATACGAGCAGTACTTC | CASSRPGQGEYEQYF
TRBJ1-3 | TRBD1 | TRBV6-1 | - | TGTGCCAGCCTCCTGGGACAGGCCGCTGGAAACACCATATATTTT | CASLLGQAAGNTIYF
TRBJ2-3 | TRBD2 | TRBV5-1 | - | TGCGCCAGCAGCTTGGTCGGGAGGGAGACAGATACGCAGTATTTT | CASSLVGRETDTQYF
TRBJ1-1 | - | TRBV5-6 | - | TGTGCCAGCAGCCGTTTCTCGGGGACTGAAGCTTTCTTT | CASSRFSGTEAFF
TRBJ1-1 | - | TRBV7-9 | - | TGTGCCAGCAGCTCGGGAGCGAACACTGAAGCTTTCTTT | CASSSGANTEAFF
TRBJ2-5 | TRBD2 | TRBV7-2 | - | TGTGCCAGCAGCTCCGACGGGACTATGGTAGGAGAGCAGTACTTC | CASSSDGTMVGEQYF
TRBJ2-1 | - | TRBV7-3 | - | TGTGCCAGCAGCCCCGACCCCACAGGGCTTGGTGAGCAGTTCTTC | CASSPDPTGLGEQFF
TRBJ1-5 | TRBD1 | TRBV2 | - | TGTGCCAGCACCCGAACAGGGGAGATTCAGCCCCAGCATTTT | CASTRTGEIQPQHF
TRBJ1-3 | - | TRBV30 | - | TGTGCTTTTGGGGGGGCCAACTCTGGAAACACCATATATTTT | CAFGGANSGNTIYF
TRBJ2-7 | TRBD1 | TRBV5-1 | few | TGCGCCAGCAGCCTGGAGGGGGACAGGGGGCACGAGCAGTACTTC | CASSLEGDRGHEQYF
TRBJ2-3 | - | TRBV5-6 | - | TGTGCCAGCAGCTTGGTAGCGGATACGCAGTATTTT | CASSLVADTQYF
TRBJ1-4 | - | TRBV28 | - | TGTGCCAGCAGTTTGTGGTCGGGAGAGGCGGAACTGTTTTTT | CASSLWSGEAELFF
TRBJ1-2 | - | TRBV28 | - | TGTGCCAGCAGTCCCCCCGGCTCCTATGGCTACACCTTC | CASSPPGSYGYTF
TRBJ1-4 | TRBD1 | TRBV5-5 | - | TGTGCCAGCAGCCCCACGACAGGGAATAATGAAAAACTGTTTTTT | CASSPTTGNNEKLFF
TRBJ1-1 | - | TRBV6-4 | - | TGTGCCAGCAGTGTAGATGACCGGAACACTGAAGCTTTCTTT | CASSVDDRNTEAFF
TRBJ1-2 | - | TRBV5-8 | - | TGTGCCAGCAGCCGGGACTCCTACGGCTACACCTTC | CASSRDSYGYTF
TRBJ2-5 | TRBD1 | TRBV28 | - | TGTGCCAGCAGTTTAAACGCGGGACAGGGGGGAAAGACCCAGTACTTC | CASSLNAGQGGKTQYF
TRBJ1-2 | TRBD1 | TRBV7-9 | - | TGTGCCAGCAGCTTAGCCACAGGGGTTGGTGGCTACACCTTC | CASSLATGVGGYTF
TRBJ1-2 | TRBD1 | TRBV12-5 | - | TGTGCTAGTGGTTTGGTACTGGGACAGGGGAGAGGTAGGGGCTATGGCTACACCTTC | CASGLVLGQGRGRGYGYTF
TRBJ2-3 | - | TRBV10-2 | - | TGCGCCAGCAGTTACGGCGGGAACATAGATACGCAGTATTTT | CASSYGGNIDTQYF
TRBJ2-1 | TRBD2 | TRBV6-1 | - | TGTGCCAGCACGGCTAGCGGGAGTGGGGGGGAGCAGTTCTTC | CASTASGSGGEQFF
TRBJ2-3 | - | TRBV5-4 | - | TGTGCCAGCAGCCTCGGGCGGTTGACAGATACGCAGTATTTT | CASSLGRLTDTQYF
TRBJ2-1 | - | TRBV7-3 | - | TGTGCCAGCAGCGCAACAGGAAATGAGCAGTTCTTC | CASSATGNEQFF
TRBJ2-3 | - | TRBV7-9 | - | TGTGCCAGCAGCTTAACCGCAGGCCCAGATACGCAGTATTTT | CASSLTAGPDTQYF
TRBJ2-3 | - | TRBV28 | - | TGTGCCACCAGGGGGGGAGCGGGCACAGATACGCAGTATTTT | CATRGGAGTDTQYF
TRBJ2-2 | - | TRBV5-1 | once | TGCGCCAGCAGCTTGGGGGGTTCTGGCGGGGAGCTGTTTTTT | CASSLGGSGGELFF
TRBJ2-4 | - | TRBV19 | - | TGTGCCAGTAGTATCTTCGGGGGGCGCGGCAAAAACATTCAGTACTTC | CASSIFGGRGKNIQYF
TRBJ1-4 | - | TRBV2 | - | TGTGCCAGCAGTCGACAGGTTAATGAAAAACTGTTTTTT | CASSRQVNEKLFF
TRBJ2-2 | - | TRBV27 | - | TGTGCCAGCAGGGAGAGCGGCAGGCACACCGGGGAGCTGTTTTTT | CASRESGRHTGELFF
TRBJ2-7 | - | TRBV27 | - | TGTGCCCCACGAGGGCCCGAGCAGTACTTC | CAPRGPEQYF
TRBJ2-3 | - | TRBV7-2 | - | TGTGCCAGCAGCCCAGTTAGTACGCAGTATTTT | CASSPVSTQYF
TRBJ2-6 | - | TRBV7-9 | - | TGTGCCAGCAGCTTTACGGGGTCCGGGGCCAACGTCCTGACTTTC | CASSFTGSGANVLTF
TRBJ1-2 | - | TRBV7-2 | - | TGTGCCAGCAGCTTATGGATGCAACTTGGTGGCTACACCTTC | CASSLWMQLGGYTF
TRBJ1-5 | - | TRBV9 | few | TGTGCCAGCAGCGCCCTAGGACAGAGGGATCAGCCCCAGCATTTT | CASSALGQRDQPQHF
TRBJ1-3 | TRBD1 | TRBV15 | few | TGTGCCACCAGCAGGGACAGGGGCCCCTCTGGAAACACCATATATTTT | CATSRDRGPSGNTIYF
TRBJ2-7 | TRBD2 | TRBV6-5 | once | TGTGCCAGCAGTTACTTTGCGGGAGGGGGCGAGCAGTACTTC | CASSYFAGGGEQYF
TRBJ1-3 | - | TRBV28 | - | TGTGCCAGCAGTTTTATCTTGGGTCTGGACTATGGAAACACCATATATTTT | CASSFILGLDYGNTIYF
TRBJ2-7 | TRBD2 | TRBV7-3 | - | TGTGCCAGCAGCTTAAACGGGGGACTACCCCACGAGCAGTACTTC | CASSLNGGLPHEQYF
TRBJ2-7 | - | TRBV7-3 | - | TGTGCCAGCAGCTTAGAGGCTGTGCCCTCCTACGAGCAGTACTTC | CASSLEAVPSYEQYF
TRBJ2-7 | - | TRBV4-3 | many | TGCGCCAGCAGCCAAGGCACAGGCTACGAGCAGTACTTC | CASSQGTGYEQYF